The rows below give T cell receptor beta chains drawn from one sample of a study of blood T cell repertoires in COVID-19. Measured with immunoSEQ multiplex PCR; TCRdb has only the in-frame clones, and not every one. Of 100,000 to 150,000 clones in the sample, 75% to 90% were seen once. The sample taken for sequencing was peripheral blood. These receptors were obtained from an elderly woman with COVID-19, enrolled during active disease. The CDR3 runs from the conserved cysteine through the conserved F or W. A D gene is named only where the DNA matches it firmly. Rows give clone size only sometimes, using once, few, many, or a class for an expanded clone.

d_gene	v_gene	j_gene	abundance	CDR3aa	CDR3nt
TRBD1	TRBV5-5	TRBJ2-1	NA	CASSGGQGPYNEQFF	TGTGCCAGCAGCGGCGGACAGGGTCCCTACAATGAGCAGTTCTTC
TRBD1	TRBV5-1	TRBJ2-2	few	CASSNRDRDTGELFF	TGCGCCAGCAGCAACCGGGACAGGGACACCGGGGAGCTGTTTTTT
NA	TRBV28	TRBJ2-7	NA	CAGSSGSGYEQYF	TGTGCCGGGTCATCAGGGTCAGGCTACGAGCAGTACTTC
NA	TRBV10-3	TRBJ1-2	NA	CAIRQLNYGYTF	TGTGCCATCAGACAGCTTAACTATGGCTACACCTTC
TRBD1	TRBV11-2	TRBJ1-4	NA	CASSLTLGQGAEKLFF	TGTGCCAGCAGCTTAACTTTGGGACAGGGGGCCGAAAAACTGTTTTTT
TRBD1	TRBV5-5	TRBJ2-7	NA	CASSLAFGQGVSYEQYF	TGTGCCAGCAGCTTGGCCTTTGGACAGGGGGTATCTTACGAGCAGTACTTC
NA	TRBV6-5	TRBJ1-6	once	CASSYAPGRGFSPLHF	TGTGCCAGCAGTTACGCCCCGGGTCGCGGGTTTTCACCCCTCCACTTT
NA	TRBV7-9	TRBJ2-3	NA	CASSSPPGTDTQYF	TGTGCCAGCAGCTCCCCCCCGGGCACAGATACGCAGTATTTT
TRBD2	TRBV7-3	TRBJ2-3	NA	CASALTSGHTDTQYF	TGTGCCAGCGCTCTTACTAGCGGACACACAGATACGCAGTATTTT
TRBD1	TRBV19	TRBJ2-7	NA	CASSQGQGIAAEQYF	TGTGCCAGTAGTCAGGGACAGGGGATAGCGGCCGAGCAGTACTTC
TRBD2	TRBV24-1	TRBJ2-2	NA	CATSGGTSVRGELFF	TGTGCCACCAGTGGCGGGACTAGCGTGCGCGGGGAGCTGTTTTTT
NA	TRBV5-1	TRBJ1-6	few	CASSLTRHNSPLHF	TGCGCCAGCAGTCTGACACGCCATAATTCACCCCTCCACTTT
NA	TRBV9	TRBJ2-2	NA	CASSAPGHSTGELFF	TGTGCCAGCAGCGCACCGGGACACTCCACCGGGGAGCTGTTTTTT
TRBD1	TRBV5-5	TRBJ2-1	NA	CASSLQGAYEQFF	TGTGCCAGCAGCTTGCAGGGGGCCTATGAGCAGTTCTTC
TRBD1	TRBV24-1	TRBJ1-1	NA	CATSDPKDRGAFF	TGTGCCACCAGTGACCCAAAGGACAGGGGAGCTTTCTTT
NA	TRBV29-1	TRBJ2-7	NA	CSVEFPDRDYEQYF	TGCAGCGTTGAATTCCCGGACAGAGACTACGAGCAGTACTTC
NA	TRBV4-1	TRBJ2-2	NA	CASSQELIGDTGELFF	TGCGCCAGCAGCCAAGAATTAATAGGGGACACCGGGGAGCTGTTTTTT
NA	TRBV7-2	TRBJ2-1	NA	CASSLGGSEQFF	TGTGCCAGCAGCTTAGGAGGGTCTGAGCAGTTCTTC
TRBD2	TRBV7-9	TRBJ2-1	NA	CASSPRGGLVSYNEQFF	TGTGCCAGCAGCCCCCGGGGAGGGCTTGTCTCCTACAATGAGCAGTTCTTC
NA	TRBV19	TRBJ2-1	once	CASSTLGSSYNEQFF	TGTGCCAGTAGTACCCTTGGGAGCTCCTACAATGAGCAGTTCTTC
NA	TRBV19	TRBJ2-7	NA	CASSNDLFSYEQYF	TGTGCCAGTAGTAACGACTTGTTCTCCTACGAGCAGTACTTC
TRBD1	TRBV7-6	TRBJ2-5	NA	CASSLTTGEETQYF	TGTGCCAGCAGCTTAACGACAGGGGAAGAGACCCAGTACTTC
NA	TRBV5-1	TRBJ1-2	once	CASSFGGNYGYTF	TGCGCCAGCAGCTTCGGGGGGAACTATGGCTACACCTTC
NA	TRBV4-3	TRBJ1-2	NA	CASSQDIQGSGGYTF	TGCGCCAGCAGCCAAGATATACAGGGATCCGGAGGCTACACCTTC
NA	TRBV4-3	TRBJ2-3	NA	CASSQGGLSQYF	TGCGCCAGCAGCCAAGGAGGACTATCGCAGTATTTT